Following are 7 T cell receptor beta chains from one sample sequenced in a study of T cells in Graves' hyperthyroidism and ophthalmopathy. Amplified TCR beta CDR3 regions derived from RNA transcripts. During a first-round RT-PCR of the TCR CDR3, the HTBI primer set was used. TCRdb re-called the multiplex PCR reads through MiXCR, storing one row per CDR3 protein. The sample records approximately 400,000 distinct CDR3 sequences, under 15% being singletons. What was sequenced was blood. The source is a woman aged 25 to 39 with Graves' hyperthyroidism.

This clonotype was seen repeatedly, ten times or more. The chain has TRBV3-1 and TRBJ1-2; D is possibly TRBD1 (5 bases). This CDR3 spans 15 amino acids. The V end was cut by 4 bases, the J end by 4 bases, with 16 bases between. CDR1 and CDR2 (germline): LGHDT, YNNKEL (reference sequence). In DNA form, the CDR3 reads TGTGCCAGCAGCCTGAGAGGGGTCCCGGGCTATGGCTACACCTTC. Protein product: CASSLRGVPGYGYTF.

This clonotype was recorded many times. The chain employs TRBV7-7 and TRBJ2-1; 8 bases line up with TRBD2. The ends lost 8 bases at V and 5 bases at J; junction bases unmatched: 8. This CDR3 is built from 14 residues. Germline V CDR1 and CDR2: SSHAT, FNYEAQ (reference sequence). This CDR3 is CASPQAGGNNEQFF. The CDR3 DNA reads as TGTGCCAGCCCGCAGGCGGGAGGAAACAATGAGCAGTTCTTC. The full variable domain, with the rest looked up from reference TRBV7-7 and TRBJ2-1, is GAGVSQSPRYKVTKRGQDVTLRCDPISSHATLYWYQQALGQGPEFLTYFNYEAQPDKSGLPSDRFSAERPEGSISTLTIQRTEQRDSAMYRCASPQAGGNNEQFFGPGTRLTVL.

This clonotype is a singleton in its sample. A read error is possible here, since a much larger clone lies one base away. The chain is built from TRBV9 and TRBJ1-1, with D hard to call. The CDR3 loop spans 13 amino acids. Trimming cost V 0 bases and J 1 base, with 4 bases left between them. CDR1 SGDLS and CDR2 YYNGEE come from the germline V gene. CDR3 sequence (DNA): TGTGCCAGCAGCGTAGGAGAGAACACTGAAGCTTTCTTT. This codes for CASSVGENTEAFF.

This clonotype occurred a few times. The chain is built from TRBV9 and TRBJ2-1, with D possibly TRBD2 on 6 matching bases. The CDR3 totals 17 residues. Trimming pared 3 bases from V and 4 bases from J, leaving 20 bases between. Looked up from germline, CDR1 is SGDLS and CDR2 is YYNGEE. This CDR3 is CASSAEGHGAGYNEQFF. CDR3 nucleotide sequence: TGTGCCAGCAGCGCCGAAGGGCATGGGGCGGGGTACAATGAGCAGTTCTTC.

The table lists this clonotype with a few counts. The chain recombines TRBV5-6 with TRBJ1-2; no reliable D call. The CDR3 is 13 amino acids. In germline, CDR1 is SGHDT, CDR2 YYEEEE. The V end lost 0 bases, the J end lost 8 bases, and 11 bases lay between the germline ends. CDR3 amino acids: CASSLAGLMGYTF. For the CDR3, the DNA is TGTGCCAGCAGCTTGGCGGGTTTAATGGGCTACACCTTC.

This clonotype was detected a few times. The chain links TRBV20-1 to TRBJ2-1, with 14 bases matching TRBD2. The V and J ends lost 2 bases and 4 bases, in that order; junction bases with no gene match: 1. The CDR3 runs to 15 residues. Germline V gene lookup returns CDR1 DFQATT and CDR2 SNEGSKA (reference sequence). In nucleotides, the CDR3 is TGCAGTGCTAGACGACTAGCGGGAGGGTACAATGAGCAGTTCTTC. Encoded protein: CSARRLAGGYNEQFF.

The chain carries TRBV5-1 and TRBJ1-4; no firm D call. The germline gives CDR1 SGHRS, CDR2 YFSETQ. This CDR3 is built from 16 residues. Trimming took off 5 bases at V and 8 bases at J, with 22 bases between the two ends. The CDR3 DNA sequence: TGCGCCAGCAGATTAGGGAACACTCAGCCGGAGGAAAAACTGTTTTTT. It encodes CASRLGNTQPEEKLFF.